Listed below are T cell receptor beta chains from one sample, sequenced in a study of tumor and adjacent non-tumor tissue in lung cancer. TCRdb recomputed calls from the multiplex PCR reads with MiXCR, one row per CDR3 protein. The repertoire has roughly 75,000 distinct CDR3 sequences, around 74% of them found once; the top ten carry approximately 12%. Specimen: lung tumor tissue. The receptor set was obtained from a woman aged 50 to 60 with non-small cell lung cancer. Both conserved end residues are part of each CDR3. Each record gives: clone size, V gene, J gene, D gene, CDR3 DNA, CDR3 protein. The D gene is left open where the match is weak. A clone size is listed for some rows: how often the clone was seen (once, few, many), or a class if it is expanded.

abundance: -; v_gene: TRBV10-2; j_gene: TRBJ2-6; d_gene: -; CDR3nt: TGCGCCAGCAGTGGCATTGCTGCGGGGGCCAATGTCCTGACTTTC; CDR3aa: CASSGIAAGANVLTF
abundance: -; v_gene: TRBV11-2; j_gene: TRBJ2-3; d_gene: -; CDR3nt: TGTGCCAGCAGATTAGATCGGCTAGATACGCAGTATTTT; CDR3aa: CASRLDRLDTQYF
abundance: -; v_gene: TRBV10-3; j_gene: TRBJ1-5; d_gene: -; CDR3nt: TGTGCCATCAGTGAGACATGGTGGGGTCAGCCCCAACATTTT; CDR3aa: CAISETWWGQPQHF
abundance: -; v_gene: TRBV4-1; j_gene: TRBJ1-1; d_gene: -; CDR3nt: TGCGCCAGCGGCCAAGCACGGGCGAACACTGAAGCTCTCTTT; CDR3aa: CASGQARANTEALF
abundance: -; v_gene: TRBV20-1; j_gene: TRBJ1-6; d_gene: -; CDR3nt: TGCAGTGCACCGAAAGGCGGTAATTCACCCCTACAATTT; CDR3aa: CSAPKGGNSPLQF
abundance: -; v_gene: TRBV5-4; j_gene: TRBJ2-3; d_gene: -; CDR3nt: TGTGCTAGCAGCCACCTACGAGGAATACTTGTGAGCACAGATACGCAGTATTTT; CDR3aa: CASSHLRGILVSTDTQYF
abundance: many; v_gene: TRBV28; j_gene: TRBJ1-2; d_gene: -; CDR3nt: TGTGCCAGCAGTTCCCCGGCCCGGGTTACACATGGCTACACCTTC; CDR3aa: CASSSPARVTHGYTF
abundance: -; v_gene: TRBV5-1; j_gene: TRBJ1-5; d_gene: TRBD1; CDR3nt: TGCACCAGCAGCATGGGACAGGGCGGCAATCAGCCCCAGCATTTT; CDR3aa: CTSSMGQGGNQPQHF
abundance: -; v_gene: TRBV5-1; j_gene: TRBJ2-6; d_gene: -; CDR3nt: TGCGCCAGCAGCCTTGGACCCAGCTCTGGGGTCAACGTCCTGACTTTC; CDR3aa: CASSLGPSSGVNVLTF
abundance: many; v_gene: TRBV20-1; j_gene: TRBJ2-2; d_gene: -; CDR3nt: TGCAGTGTTGTTGGTGGGAGCACCGGGGAGCTGTTTTTT; CDR3aa: CSVVGGSTGELFF
abundance: -; v_gene: TRBV29-1; j_gene: TRBJ1-1; d_gene: TRBD1; CDR3nt: TGCAGTGTAGGAGGGACAGGAGGTGTTTACACTGAAGCTTTCTTT; CDR3aa: CSVGGTGGVYTEAFF
abundance: -; v_gene: TRBV4-1; j_gene: TRBJ1-5; d_gene: -; CDR3nt: TGCGCCAGCAGCCGAGTGACTTATAGCAATCAGACCCAGCATTTT; CDR3aa: CASSRVTYSNQTQHF
abundance: -; v_gene: TRBV20-1; j_gene: TRBJ2-7; d_gene: -; CDR3nt: TGCAGTGCTAGGGGGGAGCGAACCGAGCAGTACTTC; CDR3aa: CSARGERTEQYF
abundance: -; v_gene: TRBV6-5; j_gene: TRBJ2-5; d_gene: -; CDR3nt: TGTGCCAGCACGTCGGGGAGGGGGGCCGAGACCCAGTACTTC; CDR3aa: CASTSGRGAETQYF
abundance: -; v_gene: TRBV29-1; j_gene: TRBJ2-3; d_gene: -; CDR3nt: TGCAGCGTGCTAACAGGGTCAGATACGCAGTACTTT; CDR3aa: CSVLTGSDTQYF
abundance: -; v_gene: TRBV29-1; j_gene: TRBJ1-2; d_gene: -; CDR3nt: TGTAGCGTTAATCCGGGGGCGCGAGGCTATGGCTACACCTTC; CDR3aa: CSVNPGARGYGYTF
abundance: -; v_gene: TRBV12-3/TRBV12-4; j_gene: TRBJ1-4; d_gene: -; CDR3nt: TGTACCAGTGCATCCCTGGAAAAACTGTTCTTT; CDR3aa: CTSASLEKLFF
abundance: -; v_gene: TRBV11-3; j_gene: TRBJ1-2; d_gene: -; CDR3nt: TGTGCCACCAAAACTGGTTGCTATAGCTACACCTTC; CDR3aa: CATKTGCYSYTF
abundance: -; v_gene: TRBV12-3/TRBV12-4; j_gene: TRBJ2-4; d_gene: -; CDR3nt: TGTGCCAGCAGCACCGACGGGAACGAAAACATTCAGTACTTC; CDR3aa: CASSTDGNENIQYF
abundance: -; v_gene: TRBV4-1; j_gene: TRBJ2-1; d_gene: TRBD2; CDR3nt: TGCGCCAGTAGCGGGAAGATGGACCTGGCCAATGAGCAGTTCTTC; CDR3aa: CASSGKMDLANEQFF
abundance: -; v_gene: TRBV20-1; j_gene: TRBJ1-6; d_gene: -; CDR3nt: TGCGGTGCTAGAGATCAACCCAGGACTGGTAGGGTAAATTCACCCCTCCACTTT; CDR3aa: CGARDQPRTGRVNSPLHF
abundance: -; v_gene: TRBV24-1; j_gene: TRBJ2-5; d_gene: -; CDR3nt: TGTGCCACCAGTGACATGACACGGGGTCAAGGGACCCAATACTTC; CDR3aa: CATSDMTRGQGTQYF
abundance: -; v_gene: TRBV10-2; j_gene: TRBJ2-6; d_gene: TRBD1; CDR3nt: TGCGCCAACAGTCCCGGGACAGGGTCCGGGGCCAACTTCCTGACTTTC; CDR3aa: CANSPGTGSGANFLTF
abundance: -; v_gene: TRBV6-5; j_gene: TRBJ1-2; d_gene: TRBD1; CDR3nt: TGTGCAAGCAGTTACGCCGGGACAGCTCTTCATGGCCATACCTTC; CDR3aa: CASSYAGTALHGHTF
abundance: many; v_gene: TRBV5-1; j_gene: TRBJ2-1; d_gene: TRBD1; CDR3nt: TGCGCCAGCAGCTTGGGGCAGGGGGCTATCAATGAGCAGTTCTTC; CDR3aa: CASSLGQGAINEQFF
abundance: few; v_gene: TRBV12-3/TRBV12-4; j_gene: TRBJ1-1; d_gene: -; CDR3nt: TGTGCCAGCAGTCTCCGACAGGAGCAGAACACTGAACCTTTCTTT; CDR3aa: CASSLRQEQNTEPFF
abundance: -; v_gene: TRBV5-1; j_gene: TRBJ2-5; d_gene: TRBD1; CDR3nt: TGCGCCAGCAGCTCCTCAGGGGGTCAAGAGACCCAGTACTTC; CDR3aa: CASSSSGGQETQYF
abundance: -; v_gene: TRBV6-1; j_gene: TRBJ2-1; d_gene: -; CDR3nt: TGTGCCAGCAATCCTGGACCATCTACGGGGTATGAGCAGTTCTTC; CDR3aa: CASNPGPSTGYEQFF
abundance: -; v_gene: TRBV6-5; j_gene: TRBJ2-5; d_gene: -; CDR3nt: TGTGTCAGCATTTACGACGTGGGAGAGATCCAGTACTTC; CDR3aa: CVSIYDVGEIQYF
abundance: -; v_gene: TRBV29-1; j_gene: TRBJ2-2; d_gene: -; CDR3nt: TGCAGCGTTGGGGAACTAACGAACACCGAGGAACTGTTTTTT; CDR3aa: CSVGELTNTEELFF
abundance: -; v_gene: TRBV6-5; j_gene: TRBJ2-1; d_gene: -; CDR3nt: TGTGCCAGCAGTGAGCGTCACTTCTACAATGAGCAATTCTTC; CDR3aa: CASSERHFYNEQFF
abundance: -; v_gene: TRBV11-1; j_gene: TRBJ2-5; d_gene: TRBD1; CDR3nt: TGTGCCTGCAGCTCGAAGGGACAGGGCCAGCACTTC; CDR3aa: CACSSKGQGQHF
abundance: -; v_gene: TRBV28; j_gene: TRBJ2-1; d_gene: -; CDR3nt: TGTGCCAGTGGACTAACGGGAGCCTACGAGCAGTTCTTC; CDR3aa: CASGLTGAYEQFF
abundance: -; v_gene: TRBV11-3; j_gene: TRBJ2-1; d_gene: -; CDR3nt: TGTGCCAGCTGCTTAATCAAGTTCTTC; CDR3aa: CASCLIKFF
abundance: -; v_gene: TRBV11-2; j_gene: TRBJ2-5; d_gene: -; CDR3nt: TGTGCCAGCACCCCGAGCATCCAGGAGACGCATTACTTC; CDR3aa: CASTPSIQETHYF
abundance: -; v_gene: TRBV6-6; j_gene: TRBJ2-7; d_gene: -; CDR3nt: TGTGCCAGCAGTTACTCCGAATGGGCGGACGAGCAGTACTTC; CDR3aa: CASSYSEWADEQYF